This T cell receptor (beta chain) was obtained from a study of Tregs in tolerant kidney transplant recipients. Profiling relied on immunoSEQ multiplex PCR, and the TCRdb table lists in-frame clones only, not all of them. The table shows about 120,000 clones, with around 91% occurring only once. The germline V gene encodes CDR1 SGHAT and CDR2 FQNNGV. The CDR3 is 14 amino acids. V gave up 6 bases and J gave up 0 bases; unmatched junction bases: 0. Sequencing was performed on CD4+ T cells from blood. The receptor was derived from a human donor in good health. The chain is built from TRBV11-2 and TRBJ2-3, with 10 bases that match TRBD2. The CDR3 here is CASRTSGSTDTQYF. The CDR3 DNA follows: TGTGCCAGCAGGACTAGCGGGAGCACAGATACGCAGTATTTT.